A selection of T cell receptor beta chains follows, all from one sample in a study of identical twins. TCRdb re-called the 5' RACE reads through MiXCR, storing one row per CDR3 protein. The sample consists of 500,000 to 650,000 distinct CDR3 sequences, roughly 6.6% of them appearing once. The sample also formed part of further work on yellow fever vaccine responses in identical twins.

The sequencing input was PBMCs. The receptors derive from a woman between 18 and 30 years old in good health. Both conserved end residues are part of each CDR3. A D gene is named only where the DNA matches it firmly. Some rows have no size entry. The others give once, few or many, or a class for an expanded clone.

D: -; V: TRBV20-1; size: many; J: TRBJ2-6; DNA: TGCAGTGCTAGTGAGGCTTCGGATCCTGGGGCCAACGTCCTGACTTTC; CDR3: CSASEASDPGANVLTF
D: TRBD2; V: TRBV3-1; size: -; J: TRBJ2-5; DNA: TGTGCCAGCAGCCCTGGGACTAGCGGGGGGAGAGGGGAGACCCAGTACTTC; CDR3: CASSPGTSGGRGETQYF
D: -; V: TRBV7-9; size: -; J: TRBJ2-2; DNA: TGTGCCAGCAGGGAATTCGGTCGGGACACCGGGGAGCTGTTTTTT; CDR3: CASREFGRDTGELFF
D: TRBD2; V: TRBV29-1; size: many; J: TRBJ2-1; DNA: TGCAGCGTTGTTGGGCTAGCGGGAGCCAATGAGCAGTTCTTC; CDR3: CSVVGLAGANEQFF
D: -; V: TRBV7-9; size: few; J: TRBJ2-5; DNA: TGTGCCAGCAGCTTTATGAGGGGCACCGAAGAGACCCAGTACTTC; CDR3: CASSFMRGTEETQYF
D: -; V: TRBV20-1; size: few; J: TRBJ1-5; DNA: TGCAGCGTAGGATCAACTAGTCGGCCCCAGCATTTT; CDR3: CSVGSTSRPQHF
D: TRBD2; V: TRBV16; size: many; J: TRBJ2-2; DNA: TGTGCCAGCAGCCAATCCCCGACTAGCGGGAGGACCGGGGAGCTGTTTTTT; CDR3: CASSQSPTSGRTGELFF
D: TRBD2; V: TRBV10-3; size: few; J: TRBJ2-5; DNA: TGTGCCATCAGTGCAGCTAGCGGGGGGGCAGAGACCCAGTACTTC; CDR3: CAISAASGGAETQYF
D: -; V: TRBV3-1; size: few; J: TRBJ1-1; DNA: TGTGCCAGCAGCCAAGTCGAGAACACTGAAGCTTTCTTT; CDR3: CASSQVENTEAFF
D: -; V: TRBV29-1; size: many; J: TRBJ1-2; DNA: TGCAGCGTTGAAATGGCGCCTTACCATGGCTACACCTTC; CDR3: CSVEMAPYHGYTF
D: TRBD2; V: TRBV12-3/TRBV12-4; size: few; J: TRBJ2-3; DNA: TGTGCCAGCAGGTTAAGGGACTATGGCACAGATACGCAGTATTTT; CDR3: CASRLRDYGTDTQYF
D: -; V: TRBV20-1; size: -; J: TRBJ1-3; DNA: TGCAGTGTACACGGACCCGTACTCTCTGGAAACACCATATATTTT; CDR3: CSVHGPVLSGNTIYF
D: TRBD2; V: TRBV5-1; size: -; J: TRBJ2-1; DNA: TGCGCCAGCAGTATCGCGCCTAGCGGGGGCTACAATGAGCAGTTCTTC; CDR3: CASSIAPSGGYNEQFF
D: -; V: TRBV5-6; size: many; J: TRBJ1-1; DNA: TGTGCCAGCAGCTTGGGGGGTGTTGCTGAAGCTTTCTTT; CDR3: CASSLGGVAEAFF
D: TRBD1; V: TRBV5-6; size: few; J: TRBJ2-7; DNA: TGTGCCAGCAGCTTGGTTGCGGACAGGGGGGACGAGCAGTACTTC; CDR3: CASSLVADRGDEQYF
D: -; V: TRBV29-1; size: many; J: TRBJ2-2; DNA: TGCAGCGTTGCCCCGGTAGGGGGGAACACCGGGGAGCTGTTTTTT; CDR3: CSVAPVGGNTGELFF
D: TRBD1; V: TRBV10-2; size: -; J: TRBJ2-7; DNA: TGCGCCAGCGGCTCCGGGACAGGGCCTTTCGAGCAGTACTTC; CDR3: CASGSGTGPFEQYF
D: TRBD2; V: TRBV12-3/TRBV12-4; size: many; J: TRBJ2-2; DNA: TGTGCCAGCACCCCCTCGGGAGGAGTGACCGGGGAGCTGTTTTTT; CDR3: CASTPSGGVTGELFF
D: TRBD1; V: TRBV27; size: many; J: TRBJ2-1; DNA: TGTGCCAGCAGTCCCTCGTCCCAGGGGGCGCGGAATGAGCAGTTCTTC; CDR3: CASSPSSQGARNEQFF
D: -; V: TRBV11-2; size: -; J: TRBJ1-4; DNA: TGTGCCAGCAGCTTAGAGATATACACCGCAACTAATGAAAAACTGTTTTTT; CDR3: CASSLEIYTATNEKLFF
D: TRBD2; V: TRBV6-1; size: many; J: TRBJ2-1; DNA: TGTGCCAGCAGTGAAGTGGAGGGAGCGGGAGGGGAGCAGTTCTTC; CDR3: CASSEVEGAGGEQFF
D: -; V: TRBV27; size: few; J: TRBJ1-6; DNA: TGTGCCAGCAGTTTTCGACACGGTAATTCACCCCTCCACTTT; CDR3: CASSFRHGNSPLHF
D: -; V: TRBV4-1; size: few; J: TRBJ1-2; DNA: TGCGCCAGCAGCCAACCCAGGACAGACAACTATGGCTACACCTTC; CDR3: CASSQPRTDNYGYTF
D: -; V: TRBV24-1; size: -; J: TRBJ1-5; DNA: TGTGCCACCAGTGATGCCGGACAAAGGGAGGACAATCAGCCCCAGCATTTT; CDR3: CATSDAGQREDNQPQHF
D: -; V: TRBV7-2; size: few; J: TRBJ2-7; DNA: TGTGCCAGCAGCGAAAAGAAAACACTCAGCCCTGCCTACGAGCAGTACTTC; CDR3: CASSEKKTLSPAYEQYF
D: TRBD2; V: TRBV29-1; size: -; J: TRBJ2-7; DNA: TGCAGCGTTGGACGGGGGACTAGCGGAACATACGAGCAGTACTTC; CDR3: CSVGRGTSGTYEQYF
D: -; V: TRBV4-1; size: many; J: TRBJ2-1; DNA: TGCGCCAGCAGCCAAGGACTAGTCGACGGTGAGCAGTTCTTC; CDR3: CASSQGLVDGEQFF
D: -; V: TRBV20-1; size: many; J: TRBJ2-5; DNA: TGCAGCGCCCGACTCGGGGAGACCCAGTACTTC; CDR3: CSARLGETQYF
D: -; V: TRBV15; size: -; J: TRBJ2-7; DNA: TGTGCCACCAGCAGAGAGTATCTCAACGAGCAGTACTTC; CDR3: CATSREYLNEQYF
D: -; V: TRBV4-1; size: many; J: TRBJ2-2; DNA: TGCGCCAGCAGCCAATCTCCGACGGGGGCCTCCGCCGGGGAGCTGTTTTTT; CDR3: CASSQSPTGASAGELFF
D: -; V: TRBV4-1; size: few; J: TRBJ2-7; DNA: TGCGCCAGCAGCCAAGGCGGCAACCCCCACTACGAGCAGTACTTC; CDR3: CASSQGGNPHYEQYF
D: -; V: TRBV12-3/TRBV12-4; size: many; J: TRBJ1-5; DNA: TGTGCCAGCAGTGCCCGGGGCCCCAATCAGCCCCAGCATTTT; CDR3: CASSARGPNQPQHF
D: -; V: TRBV4-1; size: few; J: TRBJ1-5; DNA: TGCGCCAGCAGCCGTAGGGGTCCTGGGCTTAATCAGCCCCAGCATTTT; CDR3: CASSRRGPGLNQPQHF
D: TRBD1; V: TRBV12-3/TRBV12-4; size: -; J: TRBJ2-2; DNA: TGTGCCAGCAGGAAGGACAGGGCCACCGGGGAGCTGGTTTTT; CDR3: CASRKDRATGELVF
D: -; V: TRBV20-1; size: few; J: TRBJ2-7; DNA: TGCAGTATCCTCGAACCCACTACGGGGGAGCAGTACTTC; CDR3: CSILEPTTGEQYF
D: -; V: TRBV5-1; size: -; J: TRBJ1-1; DNA: TGCGCCAGCAGCTTGGACCCATTTGAGAACACTGAAGCTTTCTTT; CDR3: CASSLDPFENTEAFF
D: -; V: TRBV11-1; size: -; J: TRBJ2-1; DNA: TGTGCCAGCAGGAAATTAAAAGGACAGCCCAACAATGAGCAGTTCTTC; CDR3: CASRKLKGQPNNEQFF
D: -; V: TRBV4-1; size: few; J: TRBJ2-2; DNA: TGCGCCAGCAGCCCCGGATCCCTAACTAACACCGGGGAGCTGTTTTTT; CDR3: CASSPGSLTNTGELFF
D: -; V: TRBV4-1; size: -; J: TRBJ1-1; DNA: TGCGCCAGCACCTTCAGGGGAGGGAGTGGGGTCCAATCGACTGAAGCTTTCTTT; CDR3: CASTFRGGSGVQSTEAFF
D: TRBD2; V: TRBV2; size: few; J: TRBJ2-1; DNA: TGTGCCAGCAGGCGGGAGGACGGGAATGAGCAGTTCTTC; CDR3: CASRREDGNEQFF
D: TRBD2; V: TRBV6-5; size: many; J: TRBJ2-5; DNA: TGTGCCAGCAGTTACCGGCGGGAGGAGCAAGAGACCCAGTACTTC; CDR3: CASSYRREEQETQYF
D: -; V: TRBV5-1; size: many; J: TRBJ1-6; DNA: TGCGCCAGCAGCTTGGCGGGACCGTCCTATAATTCACCCCTCCACTTT; CDR3: CASSLAGPSYNSPLHF
D: TRBD1; V: TRBV29-1; size: few; J: TRBJ2-1; DNA: TGCAGCCCAAGTAGGTGGGACAGGGGAAATGAGCAGTTCTTC; CDR3: CSPSRWDRGNEQFF
D: -; V: TRBV7-9; size: -; J: TRBJ2-3; DNA: TGTGCCAGCAGCGACGGGACACTCCACACAGATACGCAGTATTTT; CDR3: CASSDGTLHTDTQYF
D: TRBD1; V: TRBV7-3; size: many; J: TRBJ2-3; DNA: TGTGCCAGCAGCTACACCGGGACAGGGCCTCTCGATACGCAGTATTTT; CDR3: CASSYTGTGPLDTQYF
D: -; V: TRBV18; size: few; J: TRBJ2-1; DNA: TGTGCCAGCTCACCTTCAAACAGCTACGTCCGAAACAATGAGCAGTTCTTC; CDR3: CASSPSNSYVRNNEQFF
D: -; V: TRBV12-3/TRBV12-4; size: -; J: TRBJ2-7; DNA: TGTGCCAGCAGTTTAGGATCTATGGGCGAGCAGTACTTC; CDR3: CASSLGSMGEQYF
D: -; V: TRBV25-1; size: many; J: TRBJ2-4; DNA: TGTGCCAGCAGTGATTTCGGGGAAGCCAAAAACATTCAGTACTTC; CDR3: CASSDFGEAKNIQYF
D: -; V: TRBV4-1; size: many; J: TRBJ1-3; DNA: TGCGCCAGCAGCCAAGCCCCCCGGGCCGGCGAAAACACCATATATTTT; CDR3: CASSQAPRAGENTIYF
D: TRBD2; V: TRBV7-9; size: few; J: TRBJ2-7; DNA: TGTGCCAGCAGCTTGGCCAGCGGGAGCGAGCAGTACTTC; CDR3: CASSLASGSEQYF
D: -; V: TRBV29-1; size: many; J: TRBJ2-5; DNA: TGCAGCGTCCACAGAACAGAGACCCAGTACTTC; CDR3: CSVHRTETQYF
D: -; V: TRBV7-2; size: many; J: TRBJ2-3; DNA: TGTGCCAGCAGCTTAGGTAGTGCAGGCGGGGCAGATACGCAGTATTTT; CDR3: CASSLGSAGGADTQYF
D: TRBD2; V: TRBV7-3; size: -; J: TRBJ2-1; DNA: TGTGCCAGCAGCACCCAACCCGGACTAGCGGGAGACAATGAGCAGTTCTTC; CDR3: CASSTQPGLAGDNEQFF
D: -; V: TRBV3-1; size: few; J: TRBJ1-3; DNA: TGTGCCAGCAGCCAAGATCGAGCCAGGGGAGGAAACACCATATATTTT; CDR3: CASSQDRARGGNTIYF
D: TRBD1; V: TRBV27; size: few; J: TRBJ1-6; DNA: TGTGCCAGCAGTTTAAACAGGGGGCATTCACCCCTCCACTTT; CDR3: CASSLNRGHSPLHF